The 19 T cell receptor beta chains reported below all come from one sample, sequenced in a study of blood T cell repertoires in COVID-19. The table came from immunoSEQ multiplex PCR; TCRdb's copy has only in-frame clones and leaves some out. The sample lists 100,000 or so clones, 80% to 90% occurring once. The sample consisted of PBMCs or T cells enriched from blood (not recorded which). The origin of the receptors is a woman in her forties or fifties who had recovered from COVID-19.

This clone was detected only a few times. The chain has TRBV18 and TRBJ1-6; D possibly corresponds to TRBD1 (6 bases). With 6 bases removed from V and 7 bases from J, the gap between germline ends came to 16 bases. The germline CDR1 and CDR2 sequences are KGHSH and LQKENI. The CDR3 loop spans 15 amino acids. CDR3 sequence reads: CASSPLRDTNSPLHF. The CDR3 nucleotides are TGTGCCAGCTCCCCCCTACGGGACACGAATTCACCCCTCCACTTT.

The chain carries TRBV28 and TRBJ1-4, with D tentatively TRBD1 (5 bases). This CDR3 contains 14 residues. V was clipped by 6 bases and J by 2 bases, with 10 bases between them. Germline loops: CDR1 MDHEN, CDR2 SYDVKM. As DNA, the CDR3 is TGTGCCAGCAGCTCTGGGGCGACTAATGAAAAACTGTTTTTT. It specifies CASSSGATNEKLFF.

The chain couples TRBV7-8 to TRBJ1-4, with D possibly matching TRBD1 (5 bases). Trimming removed 1 base from V and 2 bases from J, with 14 bases in between. The CDR3 totals 17 residues. Germline V CDR1 and CDR2: SGHVS, FQNEAQ. The DNA of the CDR3 is TGTGCCAGCAGCTTAGGGGCAGGGTCAGGGACTAATGAAAAACTGTTTTTT. As protein: CASSLGAGSGTNEKLFF.

With respect to this clone: An end of the junction does not agree with germline; a read error may underlie this. The chain recombines TRBV24-1 with TRBJ1-5; TRBD1 is a possible D gene (5 bases). Per the germline V gene, CDR1 is KGHDR and CDR2 is SFDVKD. This CDR3 contains 15 residues. The CDR3 DNA follows: TGTGCCACCAGTGATTCGGGGGAGGTCAATCGGCCCCAGCATTTT. As protein: CATSDSGEVNRPQHF.

The V call is TRBV28, the J call TRBJ1-1; D might be TRBD1 (6 bases). Germline-derived CDR1 and CDR2 are MDHEN and SYDVKM. Trimming removed 7 bases from V and 0 bases from J, with 18 bases in between. This CDR3 comprises 16 residues. CDR3 nucleotides: TGTGCCAGCACAGTGGGACAAATGCTCATGAACACTGAAGCTTTCTTT. It codes for CASTVGQMLMNTEAFF.

This clone has only one observation. The V gene is TRBV6-5, the J gene TRBJ2-1; D is perhaps TRBD1 (6 bases). The V end was cut by 4 bases, the J end by 2 bases, with 12 bases between. This CDR3 is 15 amino acids long. Germline V gene sequence: CDR1 MNHEY, CDR2 SVGAGI. The CDR3 is CASSFWAGAYNEQFF. CDR3 coding DNA: TGTGCCAGCAGTTTTTGGGCAGGGGCCTACAATGAGCAGTTCTTC.

This clone showed up just a few times. The J gene is TRBJ1-1, the V gene TRBV20-1; D might be TRBD1 (6 bases). Germline CDR1 is DFQATT and CDR2 is SNEGSKA (reference sequence). Trimming removed 3 bases from V and 5 bases from J, with 13 bases in between. The CDR3 is made up of 13 amino acids. CDR3 sequence (DNA): TGCAGTGCTAGTAACGGGGGGCGGACTGAAGCTTTCTTT. Protein product: CSASNGGRTEAFF.

V gene TRBV5-4 combines with J gene TRBJ1-1; 7 bases match TRBD1. Trimming removed 1 base from V and 1 base from J; junction bases left unmatched: 4. CDR3 length: 15 amino acids. Germline lookup yields CDR1 SGHNT and CDR2 YYREEE (reference sequence). The CDR3 DNA is TGTGCCAGCAGCTTGAAGGGACAGCCGAACACTGAAGCTTTCTTT. Protein product: CASSLKGQPNTEAFF.

The chain has TRBV3-1 (or the pseudogene TRBV3-2) and TRBJ1-3; D perhaps matches TRBD1 (5 bases). This CDR3 has 16 amino acids. Germline loops: CDR1 LGHDT, CDR2 YNNKEL (reference sequence). Trimming took off 4 bases at V and 3 bases at J, with 16 bases between the two ends. The CDR3 region is CASSPRGGRIGNTIYF. CDR3 DNA sequence: TGTGCCAGCAGCCCCCGTGGGGGGAGGATTGGAAACACCATATATTTT.

The chain links TRBV19 to TRBJ2-7; possibly TRBD2 for D (6 bases). In germline, CDR1 is LNHDA, CDR2 SQIVND (reference sequence). Trimming stripped 3 bases from V and 1 base from J, with 13 bases between. The CDR3 runs to 15 residues. The CDR3 here is CASSIGGVPSYEQYF. The CDR3 nucleotides are TGTGCCAGTAGTATCGGAGGGGTTCCTTCCTACGAGCAGTACTTC.

This rearrangement joins TRBV27 to TRBJ2-5, with a tentative D call TRBD2 (6 bases). Trimming cost V 5 bases and J 11 bases, with 15 bases left between them. The CDR3 runs 12 residues. CDR1 and CDR2 from the germline V gene are MNHEY and SMNVEV (reference sequence). CDR3 region: CASSPTGTSQYF. CDR3 in DNA: TGTGCCAGCAGTCCAACGGGGACTTCTCAGTACTTC.

This rearrangement joins TRBV9 to TRBJ2-5, with D possibly matching TRBD2 (7 bases). Per the germline V gene, CDR1 is SGDLS and CDR2 is YYNGEE. CDR3 length equals 16 residues. V lost 2 bases, J lost 3 bases, and 17 bases lay in between. The CDR3 DNA is TGTGCCAGCAGCGTTGCCGGGGGGCATATGGAAGAGACCCAGTACTTC. Translation: CASSVAGGHMEETQYF.

This rearrangement joins TRBV6-5 to TRBJ2-1, with D perhaps TRBD2 (5 bases). Trimming removed 0 bases from V and 0 bases from J, with 9 bases in between. The CDR3 contains 16 residues. The germline gives CDR1 MNHEY, CDR2 SVGAGI. The CDR3 loop reads CASSYSRVFSYNEQFF. Here the CDR3 DNA reads TGTGCCAGCAGTTACTCGCGGGTATTCTCCTACAATGAGCAGTTCTTC.

This chain joins TRBV12-3 or TRBV12-4 and TRBJ1-3; D not resolved. Trimming removed 6 bases from V and 7 bases from J, with 13 bases in between. CDR3 length: 13 amino acids. CDR3 coding DNA: TGTGCCAGCAGACTGAGGTCCGGGAACACCATATATTTT. This translates into CASRLRSGNTIYF.

The chain joins TRBV6-2 or TRBV6-3 to TRBJ2-3, with 8 bases matching TRBD1. Germline-derived CDR1 and CDR2 are MNHEY and SVGEGT. Germline trimming cut 4 bases from V and 0 bases from J; bases unmatched to any gene: 3. The CDR3 has 15 amino acids. CDR3 loop: CASSSGTGSTDTQYF. The DNA for the CDR3 is TGTGCCAGCAGTTCCGGGACAGGAAGCACAGATACGCAGTATTTT.

This sequence joins TRBV5-1 and TRBJ1-1; the match to TRBD1 covers 7 bases. Germline V CDR1 and CDR2: SGHRS, YFSETQ. The CDR3 is 15 residues long. J was trimmed by 1 base and V by 3 bases; bases with no gene match: 6. In DNA, the CDR3 is TGCGCCAGCAGCTCCCCACAGGGGAAGAACACTGAAGCTTTCTTT. Translation gives CASSSPQGKNTEAFF.

CDR3 nucleotide sequence: TGTGCCAGCAGTCACGGGACAGGGAACGAGCAGTACTTC. It yields the protein CASSHGTGNEQYF. The gene calls are TRBV28 and TRBJ2-7, with 9 positions matching TRBD1. The V segment lost 5 bases and the J segment 5 bases; nucleotides outside the gene matches: 4. Germline-derived CDR1 and CDR2 are MDHEN and SYDVKM. This CDR3 is 13 amino acids long. Looking up the rest from reference TRBV28 and TRBJ2-7 gives the full variable domain: DVKVTQSSRYLVKRTGEKVFLECVQDMDHENMFWYRQDPGLGLRLIYFSYDVKMKEKGDIPEGYSVSREKKERFSLILESASTNQTSMYLCASSHGTGNEQYFGPGTRLTVT.

As to this clone: Other DNA sequences in this sample translate to the same CDR3. Written as DNA, the CDR3 is TGTGCCAGTAGTATAGGTCTATCCGAGCAGTACTTC. Residues: CASSIGLSEQYF. The genes are TRBV19 and TRBJ2-7; no reliable D call. V lost 1 base and J 6 bases, leaving 7 bases between the germline ends. This CDR3 has 12 amino acids. The germline gives CDR1 LNHDA, CDR2 SQIVND (reference sequence).

The CDR3 DNA sequence: TGCGCCAGCAGCCAAGGGAGGGGACTCAGCTCCTATAATTCACCCCTCCACTTT. It yields the protein CASSQGRGLSSYNSPLHF. The chain is built from TRBV4-1 and TRBJ1-6; perhaps TRBD1 as D (5 bases). The CDR3 covers 18 residues. Looked up from germline, CDR1 is MGHRA and CDR2 is YSYEKL. V lost 1 base, J lost 0 bases, and 13 bases lay in between.